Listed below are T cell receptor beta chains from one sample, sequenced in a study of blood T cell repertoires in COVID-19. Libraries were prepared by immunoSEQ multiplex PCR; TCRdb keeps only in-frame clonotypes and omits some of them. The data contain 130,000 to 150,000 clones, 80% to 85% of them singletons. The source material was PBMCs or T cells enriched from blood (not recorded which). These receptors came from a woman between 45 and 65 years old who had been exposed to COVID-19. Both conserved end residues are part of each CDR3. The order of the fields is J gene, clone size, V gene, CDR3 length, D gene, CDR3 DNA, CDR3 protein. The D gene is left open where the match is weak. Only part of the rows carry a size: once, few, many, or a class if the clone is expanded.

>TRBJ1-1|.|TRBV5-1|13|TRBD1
TGCGCCAGCAGCTTGGGTACAGGGGCCGAAGCTTTCTTT
CASSLGTGAEAFF
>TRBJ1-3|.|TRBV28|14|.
TGTGCCAGCAAGGGGATGAACCCGGTGGACACCATATATTTT
CASKGMNPVDTIYF
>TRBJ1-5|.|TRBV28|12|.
TGTGCCAGCAGTTTCCCACTTCAGCCCCAGCATTTT
CASSFPLQPQHF
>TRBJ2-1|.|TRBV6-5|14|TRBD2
TGTGCCAGCAGTTCAATAGCGGGGGGGCCGTCGGAATTCTTC
CASSSIAGGPSEFF
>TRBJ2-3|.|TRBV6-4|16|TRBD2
TGTGCCAGCAGAAGAAGCGGGGGGGCCGGTACAGATACGCAGTATTTT
CASRRSGGAGTDTQYF
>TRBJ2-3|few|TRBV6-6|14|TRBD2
TGTGCCGCGGGGGGTCCTCGCGGCACAGATACGCAGTATTTT
CAAGGPRGTDTQYF
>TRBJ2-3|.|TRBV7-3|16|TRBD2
TGTGCCAGCAGCCTCAGCGGGGGGGAGGCCTACGATACGCAGTATTTT
CASSLSGGEAYDTQYF
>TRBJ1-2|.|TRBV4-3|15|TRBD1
TGCGCCAGCAGCCAAACCACAGGGGTCGGCTATGGCTACACCTTC
CASSQTTGVGYGYTF
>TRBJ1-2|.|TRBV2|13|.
TGTGCCAGCAGTGTTGCAGGGGTAGATGGCTACACCTTC
CASSVAGVDGYTF
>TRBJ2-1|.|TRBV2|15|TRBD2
TGTGCCAGCAGGGCCACTAGCGGGAGGTTGAATGAGCAGTTCTTC
CASRATSGRLNEQFF
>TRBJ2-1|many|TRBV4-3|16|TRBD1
TGCGCCAGCAGCCAAGAAGCAGGGGGCTCCTACAATGAGCAGTTCTTC
CASSQEAGGSYNEQFF
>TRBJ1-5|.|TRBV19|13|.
TGTGCCAGTAGTATCCGGGTAGGTCAGCCCCAGCATTTT
CASSIRVGQPQHF
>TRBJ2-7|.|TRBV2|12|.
TGTGCCAGCATGGGGCTAAACTACGAGCAGTACTTC
CASMGLNYEQYF
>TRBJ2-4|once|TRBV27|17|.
TGTGCCAGCAGTTTCCTCTCCGGAGGGGGCGCCAAAAACATTCAGTACTTC
CASSFLSGGGAKNIQYF
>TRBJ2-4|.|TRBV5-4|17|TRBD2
TGTGCCAGCAGCTTGGGTCGGGGACTAGCGGACAAAAACATTCAGTACTTC
CASSLGRGLADKNIQYF
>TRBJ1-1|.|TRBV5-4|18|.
TGTGCCAGCAGCTTGGAGGGGGGGTTAAGGGTAGGGAACACTGAAGCTTTCTTT
CASSLEGGLRVGNTEAFF
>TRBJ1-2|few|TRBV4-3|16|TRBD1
TGCGCCAGCAGCCGGTATGGGACAGGGGAATCCTATGGCTACACCTTC
CASSRYGTGESYGYTF
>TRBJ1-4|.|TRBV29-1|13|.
TGCAGCGTTGCCTTGTCAACTAATGAAAAACTGTTTTTT
CSVALSTNEKLFF
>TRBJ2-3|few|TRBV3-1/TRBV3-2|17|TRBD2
TGTGCCAGCAGCCGTCAGCGGGGGGGTCGGAGCACAGATACGCAGTATTTT
CASSRQRGGRSTDTQYF
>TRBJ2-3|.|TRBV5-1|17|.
TGCGCCAGCAGCTTCGTTACCAGGGTGGATTACAAAGATACGCAGTATTTT
CASSFVTRVDYKDTQYF
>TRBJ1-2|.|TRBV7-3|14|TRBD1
TGTGCCAGCAGCTTAACTGGACAGGGTCGTGGCTACACCTTC
CASSLTGQGRGYTF
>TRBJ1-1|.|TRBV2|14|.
TGTGCCAGCACCGCCGTAGGGGGGAACACTGAAGCTTTCTTT
CASTAVGGNTEAFF
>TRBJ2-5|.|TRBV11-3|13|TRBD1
TGTGCCAGCAGCCCCGGGACAGCGGAGACCCAGTACTTC
CASSPGTAETQYF
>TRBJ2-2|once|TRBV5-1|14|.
TGCGCCAGCAGCCGGGACGGCGGGGCCGGGGAGCTGTTTTTT
CASSRDGGAGELFF
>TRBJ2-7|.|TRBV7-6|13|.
TGTGCCAGCAGCTCATCTACGGCCTACGAGCAGTACTTC
CASSSSTAYEQYF
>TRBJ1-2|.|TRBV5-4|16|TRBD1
TGTGCCAGCAGTCTTCAGGGGGCCCAGAGGAACTATGGCTACACCTTC
CASSLQGAQRNYGYTF
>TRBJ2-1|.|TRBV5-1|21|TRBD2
TGCGCCAGCAGCTCCCGCGGGGCCCCTAGCGGGGGGCCGAGCTCCTACAATGAGCAGTTCTTC
CASSSRGAPSGGPSSYNEQFF
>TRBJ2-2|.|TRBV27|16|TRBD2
TGTGCCAGCAGGCGTGCTAGCGGGACGAACACCGGGGAGCTGTTTTTT
CASRRASGTNTGELFF
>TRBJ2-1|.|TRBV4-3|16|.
TGCGCCAGCAGCCAAGATTCAACAGGAAACTACAATGAGCAGTTCTTC
CASSQDSTGNYNEQFF
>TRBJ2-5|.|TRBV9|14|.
TGTGCCAGCAGTAAATCCCCAGGTGTAGAGACCCAGTACTTC
CASSKSPGVETQYF
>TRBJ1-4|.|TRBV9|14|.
TGTGCCAGCAGCGTATCAGCAACTAATGAAAAACTGTTTTTT
CASSVSATNEKLFF
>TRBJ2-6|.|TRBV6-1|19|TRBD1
TGTGCCAGCAGTGAAGTGTGGGGACAGGGAGCCTCTGGGGCCAACGTCCTGACTTTC
CASSEVWGQGASGANVLTF
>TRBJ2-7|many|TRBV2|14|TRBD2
TGTGCCAGCAGTGATCTTTGGGCTAGCGGCGAGCAGTACTTC
CASSDLWASGEQYF
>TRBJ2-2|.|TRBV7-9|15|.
TGTGCCAGCAGCTTACACGGGGCGAACACCGGGGAGCTGTTTTTT
CASSLHGANTGELFF
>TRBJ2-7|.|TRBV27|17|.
TGTGCCAGCAGTTTTTTACGCCGGGACTTAAGCTCCTACGAGCAGTACTTC
CASSFLRRDLSSYEQYF
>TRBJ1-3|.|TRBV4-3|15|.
TGCGCCAGCAGCCAAGATTGGGCTTCTGGAAACACCATATATTTT
CASSQDWASGNTIYF
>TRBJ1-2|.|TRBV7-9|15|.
TGTGCCAGCAGCCCCCTGGACAGCATCTGGTATGGCTACACCTTC
CASSPLDSIWYGYTF